This TCR beta chain was obtained from a study of glioma-infiltrating T cells. This clonotype showed up many times. TCR alpha and beta CDR3 regions were amplified from RNA using iRepertoire nested multiplex PCR. TCRdb re-called the multiplex PCR reads through MiXCR, storing one row per CDR3 protein. The data show approximately 190,000 distinct CDR3 sequences, about 32% seen once. V shed 6 bases and J 5 bases; nucleotides not matched to a gene: 16. CDR1 is MGHDK, CDR2 SYGVNS, per germline. The CDR3 spans 17 residues. This sequence originates from a human donor with low-grade glioma or glioblastoma, undergoing nonglioma brain surgery, or in good health (not recorded which). V and J are TRBV25-1 and TRBJ2-7, with 10 nucleotides matching TRBD2. The material sequenced was glioma tissue, nonneoplastic brain tissue, or PBMCs (not recorded which). CDR3 nucleotides: TGTGCCAGCAGAGCTAGCGGGAGTGCCCTTGTTTTCGACGAGCAGTACTTC. This encodes CASRASGSALVFDEQYF.